This T cell receptor beta chain was retrieved from a study of blood T cell repertoires in COVID-19. Trimming cost V 6 bases and J 1 base, with 10 bases left between them. CDR3 length equals 13 residues. Germline values: CDR1 MGHRA, CDR2 YSYEKL. Those who participated ranged in age from roughly 18 to 100 years and resided in around 22 US areas. Clinical history as reported by participants underpinned cohort assignment. Recovered Cohort 3 donors showed two negative PCRs, clearance, or symptom resolution. Original methodology: Estimation of nucleated cell counts relied on the amplification of reference gene primers. Here immunoSEQ multiplex PCR was the method, and the copy in TCRdb shows in-frame clones only, minus some. Clone size and the V and J calls come from that table; the DNA yielded D and trimming. The sample carries hundreds of thousands of clones, 75% to 90% recorded once.

The chain joins TRBV4-1 to TRBJ2-7, with a possible D match to TRBD2 (5 bases). The origin of this receptor is a woman aged 60-75 years who had recovered from COVID-19. Input material: PBMCs or T cells enriched from blood (not recorded which). CDR3 in DNA: TGCGCCAGCAGTCCTACTAGATCCTACGAGCAGTACTTC. This translates into CASSPTRSYEQYF.